A single sample gave rise to the 3 T cell receptor beta chains below, sequenced in a study of CD8 T cells in Susac syndrome. The authors reverse transcribed roughly 0.5 to 1 ug RNA with random hexamers. TCRdb re-analysed the immunoSEQ multiplex PCR reads in MiXCR, keeping a single row per CDR3 protein. The sample contains some 300,000 distinct CDR3 sequences, 65% to 90% of which appear only once. Sequencing was carried out using CD8+ T cells from PBMCs. Receptors originate from a human donor with multiple sclerosis.

The chain uses TRBV29-1 and TRBJ2-1; 10 nucleotides match TRBD1. The germline CDR1 and CDR2 sequences are SQVTM and ANQGSEA. Trimming removed 3 bases from V and 9 bases from J; junction bases left unmatched: 8. The CDR3 loop spans 14 amino acids. This CDR3 is CSVEFLTGGFEQFF. As DNA, the CDR3 is TGCAGCGTTGAGTTCTTGACAGGGGGCTTTGAGCAGTTCTTC.

This clonotype showed up just once. The chain joins TRBV5-6 to TRBJ2-2, with 7 bases matching TRBD2. J was trimmed by 4 bases and V by 4 bases; bases with no gene match: 7. The V gene's germline CDR1 is SGHDT and CDR2 YYEEEE. The length of the CDR3 is 15 residues. CDR3 in amino acids: CASSPRWGGTGELFF. CDR3 in DNA: TGTGCCAGCAGCCCCCGGTGGGGGGGCACCGGGGAGCTGTTTTTT. Full variable domain (outside the CDR3, taken from reference TRBV5-6 and TRBJ2-2): DAGVTQSPTHLIKTRGQQVTLRCSPKSGHDTVSWYQQALGQGPQFIFQYYEEEERQRGNFPDRFSGHQFPNYSSELNVNALLLGDSALYLCASSPRWGGTGELFFGEGSRLTVL.

The gene calls are TRBV27 and TRBJ2-7; 8 positions agree with TRBD1. In germline, CDR1 is MNHEY, CDR2 SMNVEV (reference sequence). V shed 6 bases, J shed 2 bases, and the junction held 3 bases outside the gene matches. The CDR3 length is 13 residues. This chain's CDR3 is CASSLTGAYEQYF. The CDR3 nucleotides are TGTGCCAGCAGCTTGACAGGGGCCTACGAGCAGTACTTC.